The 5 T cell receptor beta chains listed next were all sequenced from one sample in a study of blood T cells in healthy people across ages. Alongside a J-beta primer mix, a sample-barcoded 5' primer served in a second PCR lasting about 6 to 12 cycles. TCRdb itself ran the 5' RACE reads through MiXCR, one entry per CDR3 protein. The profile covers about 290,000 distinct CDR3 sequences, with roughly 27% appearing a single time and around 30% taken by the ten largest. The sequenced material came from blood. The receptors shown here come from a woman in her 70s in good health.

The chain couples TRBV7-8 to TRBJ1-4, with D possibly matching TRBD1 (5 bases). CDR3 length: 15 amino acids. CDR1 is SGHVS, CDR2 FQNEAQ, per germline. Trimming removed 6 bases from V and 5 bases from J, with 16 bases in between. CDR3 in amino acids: CASSRETANNEKLFF. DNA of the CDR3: TGTGCCAGCAGTCGAGAGACAGCTAACAATGAAAAACTGTTTTTT.

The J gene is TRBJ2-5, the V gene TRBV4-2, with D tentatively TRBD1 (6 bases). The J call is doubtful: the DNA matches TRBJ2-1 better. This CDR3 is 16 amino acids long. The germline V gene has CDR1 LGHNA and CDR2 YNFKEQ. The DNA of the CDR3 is TGTGCCAGCAGCCAAGGACAGGTAAATCGAGAGGATGAGCAGTTCTTC. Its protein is CASSQGQVNREDEQFF.

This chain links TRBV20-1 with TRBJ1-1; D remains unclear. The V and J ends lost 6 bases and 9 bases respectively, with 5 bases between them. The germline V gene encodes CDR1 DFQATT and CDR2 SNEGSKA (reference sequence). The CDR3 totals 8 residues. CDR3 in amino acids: CSATKAFF. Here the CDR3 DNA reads TGCAGTGCCACAAAAGCTTTCTTT.

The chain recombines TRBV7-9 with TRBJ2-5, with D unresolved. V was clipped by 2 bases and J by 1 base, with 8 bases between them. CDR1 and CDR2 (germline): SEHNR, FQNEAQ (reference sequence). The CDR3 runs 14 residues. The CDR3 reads CASSLLGSQETQYF. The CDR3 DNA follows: TGTGCCAGCAGCTTACTGGGTAGCCAAGAGACCCAGTACTTC.

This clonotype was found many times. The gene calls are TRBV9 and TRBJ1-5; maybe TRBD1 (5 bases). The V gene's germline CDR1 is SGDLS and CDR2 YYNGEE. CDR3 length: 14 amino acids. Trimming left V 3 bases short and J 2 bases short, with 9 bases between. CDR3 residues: CASSAGNGNQPQHF. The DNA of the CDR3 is TGTGCCAGCAGCGCAGGGAATGGCAATCAGCCCCAGCATTTT. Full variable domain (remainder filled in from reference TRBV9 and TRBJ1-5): DSGVTQTPKHLITATGQRVTLRCSPRSGDLSVYWYQQSLDQGLQFLIQYYNGEERAKGNILERFSAQQFPDLHSELNLSSLELGDSALYFCASSAGNGNQPQHFGDGTRLSIL.